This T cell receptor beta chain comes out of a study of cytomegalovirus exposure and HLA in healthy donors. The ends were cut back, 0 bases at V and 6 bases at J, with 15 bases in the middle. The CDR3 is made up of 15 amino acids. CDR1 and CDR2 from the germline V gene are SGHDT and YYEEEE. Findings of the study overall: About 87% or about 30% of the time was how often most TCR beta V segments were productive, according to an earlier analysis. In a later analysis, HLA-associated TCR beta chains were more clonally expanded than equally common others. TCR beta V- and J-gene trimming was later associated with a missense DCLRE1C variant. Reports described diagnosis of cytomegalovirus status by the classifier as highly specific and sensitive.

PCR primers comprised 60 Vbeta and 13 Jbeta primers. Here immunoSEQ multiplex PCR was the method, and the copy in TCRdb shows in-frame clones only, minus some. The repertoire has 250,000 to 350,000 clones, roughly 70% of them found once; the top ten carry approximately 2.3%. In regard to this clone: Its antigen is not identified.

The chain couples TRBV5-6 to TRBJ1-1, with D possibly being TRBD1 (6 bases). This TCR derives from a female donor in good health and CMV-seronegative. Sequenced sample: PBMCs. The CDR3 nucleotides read TGTGCCAGCAGCTTGGAGTTGACACAGGGTTCTGAAGCTTTCTTT. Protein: CASSLELTQGSEAFF.